These T cell receptor beta chains were read from a single sample in a study of shared clonotypes between healthy human individuals. The repertoire was sequenced with immunoSEQ multiplex PCR; TCRdb's copy has only in-frame clones and lacks some. Among roughly 2,000,000 clones, roughly 95% were seen once, and the ten largest hold more than 0.9%. Sequenced material: naive CD8+ T cells sorted from blood. The receptors were gathered from a young man in good health. Both conserved end residues are part of each CDR3. D genes are given only for firm matches.

TRBJ1-5,-,TRBV7-2,CASRPAESNQPQHF,TGTGCCAGCAGACCCGCGGAAAGCAATCAGCCCCAGCATTTT
TRBJ2-7,-,TRBV7-2,CASSLFESAYEQYF,TGTGCCAGCAGCTTATTTGAAAGCGCCTACGAGCAGTACTTC
TRBJ2-7,TRBD1,TRBV28,CAIGTATYEQYF,TGTGCCATCGGGACAGCTACCTACGAGCAGTACTTC
TRBJ2-7,TRBD2,TRBV28,CASSLLAGSSYEQYF,TGTGCCAGCAGCCTACTAGCGGGGAGCTCCTACGAGCAGTACTTC
TRBJ1-3,-,TRBV6-5,CASSYGVGGNTIYF,TGTGCCAGCAGTTACGGGGTCGGAGGAAACACCATATATTTT
TRBJ2-3,-,TRBV28,CASSSPDTQYF,TGTGCCAGCAGTTCTCCTGATACGCAGTATTTT
TRBJ2-7,-,TRBV9,CASSRGSSYEQYF,TGTGCCAGCAGTCGAGGCAGCTCCTACGAGCAGTACTTC
TRBJ2-7,-,TRBV6-1,CASSKATSFLYEQYF,TGTGCCAGCAGTAAGGCCACTAGTTTTCTCTACGAGCAGTACTTC
TRBJ2-7,TRBD2,TRBV30,CAWSLAVGGEQYF,TGTGCCTGGAGTTTGGCTGTCGGGGGGGAGCAGTACTTC
TRBJ2-7,-,TRBV7-3,CASSLRANYEQYF,TGTGCCAGCAGCTTAAGGGCCAACTACGAGCAGTACTTC
TRBJ2-2,-,TRBV28,CASDGNTGELFF,TGTGCCAGCGACGGGAACACCGGGGAGCTGTTTTTT
TRBJ2-1,-,TRBV25-1,CASSPIRSSYNEQFF,TGTGCCAGCAGCCCGATTAGGAGCTCCTACAATGAGCAGTTCTTC